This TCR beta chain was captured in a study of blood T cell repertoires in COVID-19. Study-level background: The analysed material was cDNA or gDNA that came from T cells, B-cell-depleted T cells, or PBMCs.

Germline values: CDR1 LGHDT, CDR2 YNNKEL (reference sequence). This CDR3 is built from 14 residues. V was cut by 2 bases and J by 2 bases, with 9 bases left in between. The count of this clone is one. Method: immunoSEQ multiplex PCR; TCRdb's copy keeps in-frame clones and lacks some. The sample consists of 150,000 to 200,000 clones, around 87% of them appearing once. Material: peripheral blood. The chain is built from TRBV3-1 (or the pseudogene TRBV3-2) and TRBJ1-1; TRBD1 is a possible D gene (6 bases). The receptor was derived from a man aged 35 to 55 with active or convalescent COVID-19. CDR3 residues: CASSQLQGNTEAFF. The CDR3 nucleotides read TGTGCCAGCAGCCAACTACAGGGAAACACTGAAGCTTTCTTT.